The 25 T cell receptor beta chains below all came from one sample that was sequenced in a study of monozygotic twins with inflammatory bowel disease. After re-calling the 5' RACE reads, TCRdb lists one entry per CDR3 protein, DNA absent. This sample carries around 410,000 distinct CDR3 sequences, with around 2.4% going to the ten biggest clones. The sample was blood. The receptors here all came from a human donor with ulcerative colitis or Crohn's disease, or a healthy co-twin of an affected twin (not recorded which).

This chain uses TRBV7-6 with TRBJ2-1; no DNA is available, so the TRBD1 call from TCRdb remains unchecked. This CDR3 has 14 amino acids. Germline CDR1 is SGHVS and CDR2 is FNYEAQ. The CDR3 region is CASSLLQGYNEQFF.

The chain couples TRBV4-3 to TRBJ2-3. This CDR3 is 15 amino acids long. Germline CDR1 and CDR2: LGHNA and YSLEER. CDR3 amino acids: CASSQGSGFTDTQYF.

This sequence joins TRBV27 and TRBJ2-1; TCRdb reports TRBD1, a call that lacks DNA to check it against. CDR1 MNHEY and CDR2 SMNVEV come from the germline V gene (reference sequence). The CDR3 totals 12 residues. The CDR3 spells CASSLGANVLSF.

V and J are TRBV20-1 and TRBJ2-1; the TRBD2 assignment by TCRdb is unverifiable without DNA. CDR3 size: 15 residues. Germline CDR1 reads DFQATT; CDR2 reads SNEGSKA (reference sequence). This CDR3 is CSALAGASSYNEQFF.

The chain joins TRBV5-1 to TRBJ2-5; TCRdb names TRBD2, which stays unverified in the absence of DNA. The CDR3 sequence is 15 residues long. Germline assignment: CDR1 SGHRS and CDR2 YFSETQ. CDR3 region: CASSYDSGRQETQYF.

The V call is TRBV25-1, the J call TRBJ2-7; TCRdb calls TRBD1, which cannot be checked without DNA. This CDR3 has 15 amino acids. CDR1 MGHDK and CDR2 SYGVNS come from the germline V gene. CDR3 protein: CASSDGTGLPMEQYF.

The V and J genes are TRBV28 and TRBJ2-5; TCRdb selects TRBD2, and the lack of DNA leaves this call unchecked. Germline CDR1 and CDR2: MDHEN and SYDVKM. The CDR3 consists of 16 residues. Here the CDR3 reads CASSPSQREGEETQYF.

The chain uses TRBV20-1 and TRBJ2-1; the TRBD1 assignment by TCRdb is unverifiable without DNA. CDR1 DFQATT and CDR2 SNEGSKA come from the germline V gene (reference sequence). There are 19 residues in the CDR3. The CDR3 here is CSASKLGPGSGAEYNEQFF.

The V and J genes are TRBV10-3 and TRBJ2-2; TCRdb gives TRBD1 as the D gene, but with no DNA this cannot be confirmed. The germline V gene encodes CDR1 ENHRY and CDR2 SYGVKD. CDR3 size: 14 residues. The CDR3 reads CAIRDREYTGELFF.

V and J are TRBV7-9 and TRBJ2-5; there is no DNA to check the TCRdb D call of TRBD2. This CDR3 is built from 17 residues. The germline gives CDR1 SEHNR, CDR2 FQNEAQ (reference sequence). The CDR3: CASSPMWARRGQETQYF.

The rearrangement uses TRBV19 and TRBJ1-1; TCRdb designates TRBD1, a call that cannot be tested without DNA. The CDR3 contains 14 residues. The germline gives CDR1 LNHDA, CDR2 SQIVND (reference sequence). The CDR3: CASSIGGKYTEAFF.

The genes are TRBV5-1 and TRBJ2-5; TCRdb outputs TRBD1, but without DNA this stays unchecked. Germline-derived CDR1 and CDR2 are SGHRS and YFSETQ. This CDR3 comprises 14 residues. The CDR3 reads CASSLDTGVESQYF.

The chain uses TRBV2 and TRBJ2-7; TCRdb designates TRBD2, a call that cannot be tested without DNA. The CDR3 runs 13 residues. Germline CDR1 and CDR2: SNHLY and FYNNEI. CDR3 protein: CASASGSSYEQYF.

The chain is built from TRBV7-2 and TRBJ1-5. Germline CDR1 SGHTA, CDR2 FQGNSA. The CDR3 runs 13 residues. Here the CDR3 reads CASSRAVNQPQHF.

V usage is TRBV20-1 and J usage is TRBJ1-5; there is no DNA to check the TCRdb D call of TRBD1. CDR1 and CDR2 (germline): DFQATT, SNEGSKA (reference sequence). The CDR3 covers 19 residues. The CDR3 protein is CSANKDRKYRGDSNQPQHF.

The chain uses TRBV28 and TRBJ2-4; TCRdb returns TRBD2, unconfirmable since there is no DNA. CDR1 is MDHEN and CDR2 is SYDVKM in the germline V gene. This CDR3 contains 15 residues. The CDR3 spells CASSLPPAAKNIQYF.

The V gene is TRBV11-2, the J gene TRBJ2-1; TCRdb gives TRBD2 as the D gene, but with no DNA this cannot be confirmed. Germline lookup yields CDR1 SGHAT and CDR2 FQNNGV. The CDR3 has 11 amino acids. The CDR3: CASSPWEEAVF.

This chain links TRBV3-1 with TRBJ1-1. The germline CDR1 and CDR2 sequences are LGHDT and YNNKEL (reference sequence). The CDR3 contains 14 residues. The CDR3 protein is CASSQVPGNTKAFF.

The chain combines TRBV9 with TRBJ2-1. The CDR3 is made up of 13 amino acids. Looked up from germline, CDR1 is SGDLS and CDR2 is YYNGEE. The CDR3 region is CASSVGPYNEQFF.

The rearrangement uses TRBV20-1 and TRBJ2-7; the D call of TRBD1 rests on TCRdb alone, since no DNA is present to check it. The CDR3 runs 14 residues. The germline V gene encodes CDR1 DFQATT and CDR2 SNEGSKA (reference sequence). The CDR3 sequence: CSALPGTQIYEQYF.

The CDR3: CASSFLDGPGGTDTQYF. The chain couples TRBV27 to TRBJ2-3; TCRdb lists TRBD2, though no DNA is available to test this call. Germline CDR1 reads MNHEY; CDR2 reads SMNVEV (reference sequence). The CDR3 covers 17 residues.

This rearrangement joins TRBV28 to TRBJ1-2; TCRdb gives TRBD1 as the D gene, but with no DNA this cannot be confirmed. This CDR3 contains 14 residues. Germline CDR1 and CDR2: MDHEN and SYDVKM. CDR3 residues: CASSLSGRSHGYTF.

This chain connects TRBV5-1 to TRBJ2-3; TCRdb's D call of TRBD2 is untestable without DNA. The CDR3 has 13 amino acids. Germline V gene sequence: CDR1 SGHRS, CDR2 YFSETQ. The CDR3: CASSSLLMYTQYF. Variable domain in full (rest from reference TRBV5-1 and TRBJ2-3): KAGVTQTPRYLIKTRGQQVTLSCSPISGHRSVSWYQQTPGQGLQFLFEYFSETQRNKGNFPGRFSGRQFSNSRSEMNVSTLELGDSALYLCASSSLLMYTQYFGPGTRLTVL.

This chain uses TRBV7-9 with TRBJ2-7; TCRdb returns TRBD1, unconfirmable since there is no DNA. The germline gives CDR1 SEHNR, CDR2 FQNEAQ (reference sequence). The CDR3 is made up of 16 amino acids. CDR3 in amino acids: CASSPEVGTGGYEQYF.

This rearrangement joins TRBV4-3 to TRBJ1-2. Per the germline V gene, CDR1 is LGHNA and CDR2 is YSLEER. The CDR3 covers 14 residues. This CDR3 is CASSQDTTSYGYTF.